The text below deals with one T cell receptor (beta chain). As yet, its antigen is unknown. These data are taken from a study of response to subunit inactivated influenza vaccine. CDR1 is LGHDT and CDR2 is YNNKEL in the germline V gene (reference sequence). Trimming pared 4 bases from V and 3 bases from J, leaving 9 bases between. The CDR3 has 13 residues. TCRdb reprocessed the RT-PCR reads via MiXCR and lists one record per CDR3 protein. The repertoire holds roughly 710,000 distinct CDR3 sequences, with 14% as singletons. Study observations and caveats: There was a suggestion from the authors that each seasonal influenza vaccination recruits few new T cells.

The receptor was derived from a man aged 50-60 years who received an inactivated influenza vaccine. The chain couples TRBV3-1 to TRBJ2-5, with no clear D. The sequences come from PBMCs from blood, collected around 15 days before vaccination. CDR3 coding DNA: TGTGCCAGCAGCCGGCCCAGCGAAGAGACCCAGTACTTC. Protein product: CASSRPSEETQYF.